The sequence of this T cell receptor (beta chain) was determined in a study of T-cell memory formation after mild COVID-19. Study overall: The TCR clusters were mostly specific to one donor. Whole-study results and caveats: Several responding clones turned up in pre-infection memory, indicating that cross-reactive memory may have taken part.

This clonotype has just a few counts. The antigen is undetermined. Employing constant-segment primers, 5'RACE generated TCR alpha and TCR beta cDNA libraries bearing sample barcodes and UMIs. TCRdb ran MiXCR on the 5' RACE reads and lists one entry per CDR3 protein. The data show over 150,000 distinct CDR3 sequences, roughly 13% seen once. CDR1 is LGHDT and CDR2 is YNNKEL in the germline V gene (reference sequence). V was trimmed by 0 bases and J by 9 bases, leaving 14 bases between them. CDR3 length: 14 residues. The receptor was derived from a man between 18 and 35 years old who had mild COVID-19 (a few samples of this study predate the infection). Cell type and time point are not known. Sample: PBMCs or a T cell subset sorted from them (not recorded which). This sequence joins TRBV3-1 and TRBJ1-1; D remains ambiguous. Written as DNA, the CDR3 is TGTGCCAGCAGCCAAGAAACCAGCATTTCGAAAGCTTTCTTT. It codes for CASSQETSISKAFF.